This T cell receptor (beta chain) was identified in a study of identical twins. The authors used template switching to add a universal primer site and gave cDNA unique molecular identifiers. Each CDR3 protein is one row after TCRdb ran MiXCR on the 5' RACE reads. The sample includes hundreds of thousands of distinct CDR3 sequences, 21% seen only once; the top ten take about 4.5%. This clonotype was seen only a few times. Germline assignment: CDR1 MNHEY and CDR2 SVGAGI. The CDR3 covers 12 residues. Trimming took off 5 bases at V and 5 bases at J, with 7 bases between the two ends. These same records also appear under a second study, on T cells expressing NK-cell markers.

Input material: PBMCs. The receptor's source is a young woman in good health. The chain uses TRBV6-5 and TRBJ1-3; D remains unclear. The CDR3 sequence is CASSTNRNTIYF. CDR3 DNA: TGTGCCAGCAGTACTAATAGAAACACCATATATTTT.